The 27 T cell receptor beta chains presented below share a single source sample, sequenced in a study of T cell repertoires in cytomegalovirus infection. TCRdb processed the reads anew with MiXCR; each CDR3 protein has one entry. The sample shows around 490,000 distinct CDR3 sequences, 26% of them seen only once. Sample: PBMCs. The receptors were gathered from a human donor in good health (CMV status not recorded). Some clones in this sample may be carry-over from other donors' samples.

The sample holds many counts of this clonotype. This chain joins TRBV7-2 and TRBJ1-5, with D hard to call. In germline, CDR1 is SGHTA, CDR2 FQGNSA. V gave up 1 base and J gave up 7 bases, with 11 bases separating them. The CDR3 loop spans 14 amino acids. CDR3: CASSLETSGQPQHF. CDR3 in DNA: TGTGCCAGCAGCTTAGAGACCTCCGGGCAGCCCCAGCATTTT.

The chain links TRBV24-1 to TRBJ2-2; no clear D. Germline V CDR1 and CDR2: KGHDR, SFDVKD. Trimming took off 5 bases at V and 9 bases at J, with 6 bases between the two ends. CDR3 length: 11 residues. The CDR3 nucleotides are TGTGCCACCAGTGCTGGGCGGGAGCTGTTTTTT. This translates into CATSAGRELFF.

The J gene is TRBJ2-3, the V gene TRBV27; 11 positions match TRBD2. Trimming removed 4 bases from V and 8 bases from J; junction bases left unmatched: 2. The germline V gene encodes CDR1 MNHEY and CDR2 SMNVEV (reference sequence). The CDR3 runs to 13 residues. Written as DNA, the CDR3 is TGTGCCAGCAGTTCTCTAGCGGGAGGTACGCAGTATTTT. Protein: CASSSLAGGTQYF.

The chain employs TRBV24-1 and TRBJ2-1, with 14 bases identical to TRBD2. This CDR3 has 18 residues. V was pared by 4 bases and J by 6 bases, with 10 bases of the junction left unmatched. Germline V gene sequence: CDR1 KGHDR, CDR2 SFDVKD. CDR3 DNA: TGTGCCACCAGTGACCCGGGACTAGCGGGAGTCTCCGGCAATGAGCAGTTCTTC. This codes for CATSDPGLAGVSGNEQFF.

The rearrangement links TRBV27 to TRBJ1-2; D ambiguous. Per the germline V gene, CDR1 is MNHEY and CDR2 is SMNVEV (reference sequence). Between the trimmed V and J ends, which lost 5 bases and 4 bases, there was a span of 20 bases. The CDR3 is made up of 16 amino acids. The CDR3 here is CASSPGRNVGSYGYTF. CDR3 in DNA: TGTGCCAGCAGTCCCGGACGGAACGTCGGGAGCTATGGCTACACCTTC.

This clonotype has more than one count but fewer than ten. The J gene is TRBJ2-2, the V gene TRBV4-3; TRBD1 is a possible D gene (5 bases). Looked up from germline, CDR1 is LGHNA and CDR2 is YSLEER. The ends were cut back, 1 base at V and 7 bases at J, with 10 bases in the middle. The CDR3 contains 14 residues. CDR3 sequence reads: CASSQAGWIGELFF. The CDR3 DNA sequence: TGCGCCAGCAGCCAAGCAGGGTGGATCGGGGAGCTGTTTTTT.

This clonotype turned up a few times. The chain joins TRBV11-2 to TRBJ2-7; 11 nucleotides match TRBD2. The germline V gene has CDR1 SGHAT and CDR2 FQNNGV. Trimming took 1 base from V and 7 from J; bases not matched to a gene: 15. The CDR3 contains 18 residues. CDR3 protein: CASSLVASGRPTLREQYF. The CDR3 nucleotides read TGTGCCAGCAGCTTAGTGGCTAGCGGGAGGCCCACCCTGCGGGAGCAGTACTTC. Variable domain in full (rest from reference TRBV11-2 and TRBJ2-7): EAGVAQSPRYKIIEKRQSVAFWCNPISGHATLYWYQQILGQGPKLLIQFQNNGVVDDSQLPKDRFSAERLKGVDSTLKIQPAKLEDSAVYLCASSLVASGRPTLREQYFGPGTRLTVT.

As to this clonotype: A read error may account for a junction end that differs from germline. The chain employs TRBV11-2 and TRBJ1-1, with TRBD1 matching 9 bases. This CDR3 is built from 16 residues. Germline loops: CDR1 SGHAT, CDR2 FQNNGV. CDR3 bases: TGTGCCAGCAGCCGCGGACAGGGGATGGGGCACACTGAAGCTTCCTTT. It codes for CASSRGQGMGHTEASF.

This clonotype was counted many times. The gene calls are TRBV10-3 and TRBJ1-2; maybe TRBD1 (5 bases). Trimming removed 4 bases at V and 4 bases at J, with 13 bases between. CDR1 is ENHRY, CDR2 SYGVKD, per germline. The CDR3 spans 14 residues. CDR3 bases: TGTGCCATCAGTGTACTCGACAGCTTCTATGGCTACACCTTC. Amino acid sequence: CAISVLDSFYGYTF.

This clonotype showed up just a few times. This rearrangement joins TRBV3-1 to TRBJ2-7; D tentatively reads TRBD1 or TRBD2 (5 bases each). CDR1 and CDR2 (germline): LGHDT, YNNKEL (reference sequence). The V and J ends lost 0 bases and 0 bases respectively, with 6 bases between them. CDR3 length: 14 amino acids. CDR3 protein: CASSQEGTSYEQYF. CDR3 nucleotides: TGTGCCAGCAGCCAAGAGGGGACCTCCTACGAGCAGTACTTC.

The sample holds one count of this clonotype. The V gene is TRBV20-1, the J gene TRBJ1-4; no clear D. V lost 3 bases, J lost 2 bases, and 7 bases lay in between. The CDR3 totals 13 residues. The germline V gene encodes CDR1 DFQATT and CDR2 SNEGSKA (reference sequence). The CDR3 coding sequence is TGCAGTGCTAGTGATACGACTAATGAAAAACTGTTTTTT. This codes for CSASDTTNEKLFF.

This clonotype was seen at least ten times. The chain uses TRBV7-2 and TRBJ1-1; weak D call: TRBD1 (5 bases). The CDR3 has 16 residues. Germline lookup yields CDR1 SGHTA and CDR2 FQGNSA. Trimming stripped 3 bases from V and 1 base from J, with 15 bases between. For the CDR3, the DNA is TGTGCCAGCAGCTTCTGGGGACCGGTGGGGAACACTGAAGCTTTCTTT. Translation gives CASSFWGPVGNTEAFF.

V usage is TRBV29-1 and J usage is TRBJ2-1; 12 bases map to TRBD2. The germline gives CDR1 SQVTM, CDR2 ANQGSEA. The CDR3 is 16 amino acids. Trimming took 4 bases from V and 0 from J; bases not matched to a gene: 4. CDR3 sequence: CSVGLAGASSYNEQFF. CDR3 DNA: TGCAGCGTTGGACTAGCGGGAGCGAGCTCCTACAATGAGCAGTTCTTC.

This clonotype has a handful of counts. The J gene is TRBJ2-2, the V gene TRBV29-1; weak D call: TRBD2 (5 bases). The V end lost 0 bases, the J end lost 6 bases, and 14 bases lay between the germline ends. The CDR3 contains 15 residues. Germline V CDR1 and CDR2: SQVTM, ANQGSEA. CDR3 nucleotide sequence: TGCAGCGTTGAAGATCATCCTAGCCGGGCCGGGGAGCTGTTTTTT. Its translation is CSVEDHPSRAGELFF.

V and J are TRBV6-1 and TRBJ2-7, with D maybe TRBD1 (6 bases). Germline CDR1 MNHNS, CDR2 SASEGT. The CDR3 extends over 13 amino acids. V was clipped by 2 bases and J by 4 bases, with 9 bases between them. CDR3 region: CASSEQGLYEQYV. CDR3 sequence (DNA): TGTGCCAGCAGTGAACAGGGGTTATACGAGCAGTACGTC.

This clonotype was observed a few times. The CDR3 protein is CASSLFSRYEQYF. For the CDR3, the DNA is TGTGCCAGCAGCTTATTTTCACGGTACGAGCAGTACTTC. V and J are TRBV7-2 and TRBJ2-7; unclear D gene. V was trimmed by 2 bases and J by 4 bases, leaving 9 bases between them. Germline CDR1 is SGHTA and CDR2 is FQGNSA. This CDR3 has 13 residues.

The rearrangement links TRBV12-3 or TRBV12-4 to TRBJ1-4; tentative D call: TRBD1 (5 bases). The V and J ends lost 6 bases and 8 bases respectively, with 13 bases between them. The CDR3 loop spans 13 amino acids. The CDR3 reads CASRVTGGEKLFF. CDR3 nucleotides: TGTGCCAGCAGAGTGACGGGGGGAGAAAAACTGTTTTTT.

The chain is built from TRBV7-6 and TRBJ2-1; D remains unclear. CDR3 length equals 14 residues. The V and J ends lost 1 base and 4 bases respectively, with 8 bases between them. Germline values: CDR1 SGHVS, CDR2 FNYEAQ. The CDR3 loop reads CASSLEAVYNEQFF. DNA for the CDR3: TGTGCCAGCAGCTTAGAGGCTGTATACAATGAGCAGTTCTTC. Combining the CDR3 with reference TRBV7-6 and TRBJ2-1 gives the whole variable domain GAGVSQSPRYKVTKRGQDVALRCDPISGHVSLYWYRQALGQGPEFLTYFNYEAQQDKSGLPNDRFSAERPEGSISTLTIQRTEQRDSAMYRCASSLEAVYNEQFFGPGTRLTVL.

V usage is TRBV7-2 and J usage is TRBJ2-7; either TRBD1 or TRBD2 may supply D (5 bases each). From germline, CDR1 is SGHTA and CDR2 FQGNSA. The CDR3 totals 15 residues. Deletions cut 1 base from V and 2 bases from J, with 12 bases between. CDR3 protein: CASSLDLGTAYEQYF. The CDR3 DNA sequence: TGTGCCAGCAGCTTAGATCTGGGGACCGCCTACGAGCAGTACTTC.

This clonotype came up many times. The rearrangement uses TRBV6-2 or TRBV6-3 and TRBJ2-3; the D is unclear. CDR1 and CDR2 from the germline V gene are MNHEY and SVGEGT. CDR3 size: 13 residues. With 7 bases removed from V and 4 bases from J, the gap between germline ends came to 12 bases. The CDR3, as DNA: TGTGCCAGCAATCCAACGCCCCCAGATACGCAGTATTTT. As protein: CASNPTPPDTQYF.

The V gene is TRBV12-3 or TRBV12-4, the J gene TRBJ2-2, with TRBD1 identical over 7 bases. J lost 2 bases, V lost 6 bases, and 3 bases had no gene match. The CDR3 consists of 14 residues. CDR3 nucleotide sequence: TGTGCCAGCAGAGGGACAGACAACACCGGGGAGCTGTTTTTT. Its translation is CASRGTDNTGELFF.

V and J are TRBV27 and TRBJ2-5; 11 positions agree with TRBD2. Germline CDR1 MNHEY, CDR2 SMNVEV (reference sequence). Trimming at V came to 4 bases and at J to 5 bases, leaving 6 bases not matched to a gene. The CDR3 covers 15 residues. The DNA of the CDR3 is TGTGCCAGCAGTTCGATAGCGGGAGGGCGGGAGACCCAGTACTTC. Encoded protein: CASSSIAGGRETQYF.

This clonotype was counted between two and nine times. The chain uses TRBV2 and TRBJ2-1, with TRBD2 matching over 12 bases. Germline assignment: CDR1 SNHLY and CDR2 FYNNEI. There are 17 residues in the CDR3. V shed 11 bases and J 5 bases; nucleotides not matched to a gene: 16. Here the CDR3 DNA reads TGTGCCCTACCTCGTCCGACTAGCGGGAGACGAGACAATGAGCAGTTCTTC. Its translation is CALPRPTSGRRDNEQFF.

This clonotype was detected once. The chain couples TRBV6-2 or TRBV6-3 to TRBJ2-7; unclear D gene. The length of the CDR3 is 13 residues. From germline, CDR1 is MNHEY and CDR2 SVGEGT. V shed 2 bases and J shed 4 bases, with 9 bases lying between them. Here the CDR3 DNA reads TGTGCCAGCAGTTACCGAAAACAGTACGAGCAGTACTTC. Its translation is CASSYRKQYEQYF.

V usage is TRBV24-1 and J usage is TRBJ2-2, with D possibly being TRBD1 (5 bases). Trimming pared 2 bases from V and 7 bases from J, leaving 10 bases between. The CDR3 is 14 amino acids. The germline gives CDR1 KGHDR, CDR2 SFDVKD. The CDR3 nucleotides read TGTGCCACCAGTGATTATAGGGGAATCGGGGAGCTGTTTTTT. Its translation is CATSDYRGIGELFF.

Many counts were recorded for this clonotype. The CDR3 reads CASSYLGDQPQHF. CDR3 coding DNA: TGTGCCAGCAGTTACTTAGGGGACCAGCCCCAGCATTTT. The chain recombines TRBV6-6 with TRBJ1-5; D is possibly TRBD1 (5 bases). With 1 base removed from V and 7 bases from J, the gap between germline ends came to 8 bases. Germline V gene sequence: CDR1 MNHNY, CDR2 SVGAGI (reference sequence). This CDR3 has 13 residues.

Turning to this clonotype: A clone one base away is much larger, so this may be a read error. This chain connects TRBV12-3 or TRBV12-4 to TRBJ1-5, with D hard to call. There are 14 residues in the CDR3. The CDR3 loop is CASSLGSLRQPRHF. The CDR3 DNA follows: TGTGCCAGCAGTTTAGGCAGTTTGCGTCAGCCCCGGCATTTT.